Listed below are T cell receptor beta chains from one sample, sequenced in a study of T cells in Graves' hyperthyroidism and ophthalmopathy. TCRdb analysed the multiplex PCR reads with MiXCR anew, one entry per CDR3 protein. Among around 400,000 distinct CDR3 sequences listed, less than 20% were seen once. The sequenced sample was blood. All receptors derive from a young woman with Graves' hyperthyroidism that later progressed to Graves' ophthalmopathy. Each CDR3 is given with its conserved first and last residue. A D gene is named only where the DNA matches it firmly. Part of the rows lack a size; the others show once, few, many or a class for expanded clones.

j_call	d_call	clone_size	v_call	cdr3_nt	cdr3_aa
TRBJ2-2	TRBD2	once	TRBV20-1	TGCAGTGCTAGAGCTGGCGGGAGGGTAACCGGGGAGCTGTTTTTT	CSARAGGRVTGELFF
TRBJ1-6	.	.	TRBV20-1	TGCAGTGCTAGGGCTCCAAATTCACCCCTCCACTTT	CSARAPNSPLHF
TRBJ2-1	.	many	TRBV6-1	TGTGCCAGCAGTGACACTCCCCCCTCGTCCCCAACTTCCTACAATGAGCAGTTCTTC	CASSDTPPSSPTSYNEQFF
TRBJ2-1	TRBD2	.	TRBV24-1	TGTGCCACCAGTCAAGGCCCTAGCGGGGGACGTGACAATGAGCAGTTCTTC	CATSQGPSGGRDNEQFF
TRBJ2-7	TRBD1	many	TRBV14	TGTGCCAGCAGCCGCCTGGGACAGGGGGCCGCCGAGCAGTACTTC	CASSRLGQGAAEQYF
TRBJ1-5	TRBD1	many	TRBV24-1	TGTGCCACCAGTGATACTTCCGGGACAGGGGCTCAGCCCCAGCATTTT	CATSDTSGTGAQPQHF
TRBJ2-3	.	.	TRBV30	TGTGCCTGGGGTAGCACAGATACGCAGTATTTT	CAWGSTDTQYF
TRBJ2-1	TRBD1	.	TRBV27	TGTGCCAGCAGTTTAGGGACAGAAAGAAATGAGCAGTTCTTC	CASSLGTERNEQFF
TRBJ1-4	TRBD1	few	TRBV7-9	TGTGCCAGCAGCTTAGGGACAGGGGTCAATAATGAAAAACTGTTTTTT	CASSLGTGVNNEKLFF
TRBJ2-7	.	many	TRBV20-1	TGCAGTGCTAGCCTCCCGGGGCACGGGTACGAGCAGTACTTC	CSASLPGHGYEQYF
TRBJ2-5	TRBD2	many	TRBV7-8	TGTGCCAGCAGCTCCATAGCGGGAGTTGGGGAGACCCAGTACTTC	CASSSIAGVGETQYF